Reported below is one T cell receptor (beta chain). Its antigen is unknown. The data are from a study of blood T cells in healthy people across ages. Overall study results and limits: Strong correlation linked observed beta diversity and percent naive T cells.

For the second PCR, which ran for 7 to 11 cycles, a sample-barcoded 5' primer and a J-beta primer mix were used. With 12 random nucleotides, a template-switch adaptor tagged each individual cDNA molecule. TCRdb re-called the 5' RACE reads through MiXCR, storing one row per CDR3 protein. The table records roughly 640,000 distinct CDR3 sequences, about 30% of them present only once. V was clipped by 5 bases and J by 8 bases, with 20 bases between them. Germline V gene sequence: CDR1 DFQATT, CDR2 SNEGSKA (reference sequence). The length of the CDR3 is 14 residues. The sequence derives from a woman older than 75 in good health. The V call is TRBV20-1, the J call TRBJ2-3; D is possibly TRBD2 (5 bases). The sample taken for sequencing was blood. CDR3 protein: CSAALWTDRVTQYF. The CDR3 DNA is TGCAGTGCTGCCCTTTGGACTGACCGGGTTACGCAGTATTTT.